The table lists the clone carrying this T cell receptor (beta chain) with a count of one. These data belong to a study of blood T cell repertoires in COVID-19. About the research overall: Samples representing acute and convalescent COVID-19 were sourced from the United States, Italy and Spain. PBMCs, B-cell-depleted T cells, or T cells provided the cDNA or gDNA that made up the material.

Per the authors' pipeline: How many nucleated cells were present was estimated from reference gene primer amplification. TCRdb's table, derived via immunoSEQ multiplex PCR, lists solely in-frame clones and lacks some. Clone size and the V and J calls come from that table; the DNA yielded D and trimming. The sample has approximately 240,000 clones; around 90% are singletons. Looked up from germline, CDR1 is MNHEY and CDR2 is SVGEGT. The CDR3 runs to 18 residues. The V end lost 4 bases, the J end lost 2 bases, and 23 bases lay between the germline ends. Sequencing input: peripheral blood. The clonotype was recovered from a woman aged 18-29 years who had recovered from COVID-19. The chain couples TRBV6-2 or TRBV6-3 to TRBJ2-5; possibly TRBD2 for D (6 bases). The DNA of the CDR3 is TGTGCCAGCAGTTCCAACCGACTAGACTGGGTCGGGCAAGAGACCCAGTACTTC. Protein sequence: CASSSNRLDWVGQETQYF.